These 25 T cell receptor beta chains were all obtained from the same sample, sequenced in a study of blood T cell repertoires in COVID-19 (dated by TCRdb to the early 2020s). The receptor library was made with the immunoSEQ multiplex PCR assay. TCRdb's version of the immuneACCESS table is confined to in-frame rearrangements and falls short of the full clone set. An unresolved V gene accounts for under half of the shortfall where checked; the remainder is of unknown origin. For this sample there are 55,000 to 75,000 clones; 70% to 90% appear just once. The top ten clones comprise about 7% of the sample. Specimen: peripheral blood. The receptors here all came from a human donor with active COVID-19. The donor label of this sample is uncertain.

The J gene is TRBJ2-5, the V gene TRBV4-1; TRBD2 matches at 9 bases. CDR3 size: 16 residues. The J segment lost 1 base and the V segment lost 1 base, leaving 4 bases of the junction unmatched. Per germline, CDR1 MGHRA and CDR2 YSYEKL. The CDR3 DNA follows: TGCGCCAGCAGCCAAGGAAGACTAGCGGTCCAAGAGACCCAGTACTTC. It codes for CASSQGRLAVQETQYF.

The chain employs TRBV30 and TRBJ2-1; D may be TRBD2 (6 bases). Germline V gene data show CDR1 as GTSNPN and CDR2 as SVGIG (reference sequence). This CDR3 is built from 16 residues. V was cut by 3 bases and J by 0 bases, with 15 bases left in between. The CDR3 protein is CAWSLYRGSSYNEQFF. CDR3 nucleotide sequence: TGTGCCTGGAGCTTATATCGGGGGTCCTCCTACAATGAGCAGTTCTTC.

The DNA for the CDR3 is TGTGCCAGCACCGAGGAAAATAGCAATCAGCCCCAGCATTTT. Protein sequence: CASTEENSNQPQHF. The chain joins TRBV2 to TRBJ1-5, with D unclear. This CDR3 has 14 residues. V was clipped by 7 bases and J by 0 bases, with 10 bases between them. Germline V gene data show CDR1 as SNHLY and CDR2 as FYNNEI.

The chain uses TRBV2 and TRBJ2-1; 8 positions match TRBD2. The CDR3 is made up of 15 amino acids. Germline-derived CDR1 and CDR2 are SNHLY and FYNNEI. The V and J ends lost 0 bases and 7 bases, in that order; junction bases with no gene match: 5. CDR3 in amino acids: CASSEARASGNEQFF. The CDR3 nucleotides read TGTGCCAGCAGTGAAGCACGGGCTAGCGGGAATGAGCAGTTCTTC.

The rearrangement links TRBV9 to TRBJ2-3; D is perhaps TRBD2 (6 bases). V was pared by 1 base and J by 2 bases, with 11 bases between. Germline V gene lookup returns CDR1 SGDLS and CDR2 YYNGEE. The CDR3 has 15 amino acids. CDR3 residues: CASSVFGGVTDTQYF. The CDR3 nucleotides are TGTGCCAGCAGCGTATTCGGAGGGGTCACAGATACGCAGTATTTT. Full variable domain (outside the CDR3, taken from reference TRBV9 and TRBJ2-3): DSGVTQTPKHLITATGQRVTLRCSPRSGDLSVYWYQQSLDQGLQFLIQYYNGEERAKGNILERFSAQQFPDLHSELNLSSLELGDSALYFCASSVFGGVTDTQYFGPGTRLTVL.

This clone turned up a few times. The rearrangement joins TRBV11-2 to TRBJ2-7; TRBD2 aligns across 8 bases. From germline, CDR1 is SGHAT and CDR2 FQNNGV. This CDR3 is 15 amino acids long. V was clipped by 5 bases and J by 2 bases; unmatched bases: 8. The CDR3 nucleotides read TGTGCCAGCAGCCCGGGGGGGAAACGAGCCTACGAGCAGTACTTC. It encodes CASSPGGKRAYEQYF.

This clone is a singleton in its sample. V and J are TRBV6-6 and TRBJ1-2, with no clear D. V lost 2 bases and J lost 4, with 14 bases in between. Germline CDR1 and CDR2: MNHNY and SVGAGI (reference sequence). The CDR3 spans 15 residues. CDR3 DNA sequence: TGTGCCAGCAGTTACCTGGTCGTTCGAGCCTATGGCTACACCTTC. Its translation: CASSYLVVRAYGYTF.

This chain links TRBV29-1 with TRBJ1-2, with D perhaps matching TRBD1 (5 bases). CDR3 length: 11 amino acids. Germline V gene lookup returns CDR1 SQVTM and CDR2 ANQGSEA. Between the trimmed V and J ends, which lost 4 bases and 6 bases, there was a span of 9 bases. CDR3 nucleotides: TGCAGCGTTGGGTCGGGGGATGGCTACACCTTC. Residues: CSVGSGDGYTF.

This sequence joins TRBV30 and TRBJ2-2; the D gene is possibly TRBD2 (6 bases). Trimming took off 1 base at V and 4 bases at J, with 7 bases between the two ends. Germline assignment: CDR1 GTSNPN and CDR2 SVGIG (reference sequence). CDR3 length: 13 amino acids. This chain's CDR3 is CAWSGDFTGELFF. DNA of the CDR3: TGTGCCTGGAGTGGGGACTTCACCGGGGAGCTGTTTTTT.

This rearrangement joins TRBV5-1 to TRBJ1-1; the D is unclear. The germline CDR1 and CDR2 sequences are SGHRS and YFSETQ. The V end lost 1 base, the J end lost 1 base, and 8 bases lay between the germline ends. The CDR3 runs to 14 residues. The CDR3 spells CASSLIPSNTEAFF. In DNA, the CDR3 is TGCGCCAGCAGCTTGATTCCGTCGAACACTGAAGCTTTCTTT.

The chain is built from TRBV5-4 and TRBJ2-3, with 9 bases fitting TRBD2. The CDR3 extends over 16 amino acids. V gave up 4 bases and J gave up 2 bases; unmatched junction bases: 8. The germline V gene encodes CDR1 SGHNT and CDR2 YYREEE (reference sequence). The CDR3 reads CASSVKTSGATDTQYF. In nucleotides, the CDR3 is TGTGCCAGCAGCGTAAAGACTAGCGGAGCCACAGATACGCAGTATTTT.

The chain recombines TRBV6-5 with TRBJ2-7; 7 bases match TRBD1. Germline CDR1 is MNHEY and CDR2 is SVGAGI. V shed 6 bases, J shed 3 bases, and the junction held 11 bases outside the gene matches. This CDR3 comprises 15 residues. CDR3 region: CASRITWDSHYEQYF. CDR3 DNA: TGTGCCAGCAGGATTACGTGGGACAGCCACTACGAGCAGTACTTC.

This clone has just a few counts. The rearrangement joins TRBV7-8 to TRBJ2-1; 10 bases are a match to TRBD2. The J segment lost 9 bases and the V segment lost 6 bases, leaving 11 bases of the junction unmatched. Germline V lookup: CDR1 SGHVS, CDR2 FQNEAQ. The CDR3 has 15 amino acids. CDR3 loop: CASSLLAGSEVEQFF. The CDR3 DNA follows: TGTGCCAGCAGTTTACTAGCGGGAAGTGAGGTTGAGCAGTTCTTC.

The chain couples TRBV11-2 to TRBJ2-1; D is unresolved. Trimming left V 2 bases short and J 9 bases short, with 5 bases between. The CDR3 is 11 amino acids. The germline V gene encodes CDR1 SGHAT and CDR2 FQNNGV. CDR3 DNA sequence: TGTGCCAGCAGCTTAAGCGTTGAGCAGTTCTTC. This sequence encodes CASSLSVEQFF.

This clone has just a few counts. The rearrangement joins TRBV28 to TRBJ2-1; 8 nucleotides agree with TRBD2. The germline gives CDR1 MDHEN, CDR2 SYDVKM. Unmatched junction bases numbered 7, after V lost 6 bases and J lost 12 bases. This CDR3 comprises 12 residues. CDR3 sequence: CASRTGTRVQFF. The DNA for the CDR3 is TGTGCCAGCAGAACCGGGACTAGAGTGCAGTTCTTC. The whole variable domain, filled in from reference TRBV28 and TRBJ2-1, reads DVKVTQSSRYLVKRTGEKVFLECVQDMDHENMFWYRQDPGLGLRLIYFSYDVKMKEKGDIPEGYSVSREKKERFSLILESASTNQTSMYLCASRTGTRVQFFGPGTRLTVL.

This clone was seen only a few times. This chain uses TRBV5-8 with TRBJ1-5, with D tentatively TRBD1 (6 bases). The V end was cut by 4 bases, the J end by 3 bases, with 14 bases between. CDR1 and CDR2 (germline): SGHTS, YDEGEE. CDR3 length: 15 residues. The CDR3 loop reads CASSLGQGYNQPQHF. The CDR3 nucleotides are TGTGCCAGCAGCCTAGGGCAGGGGTACAATCAGCCCCAGCATTTT.

V usage is TRBV29-1 and J usage is TRBJ2-7, with TRBD1 matching over 10 bases. This CDR3 has 12 amino acids. V dropped 7 bases and J dropped 5; count of bases not matched to a gene: 5. Germline values: CDR1 SQVTM, CDR2 ANQGSEA. The CDR3 nucleotides read TGCAGCGGGGGGACAGGGGTCAACGAGCAGTACTTC. Translated, it gives CSGGTGVNEQYF.

The CDR3 coding sequence is TGTGCCAGCAGCTCCTCCGGGACAAGGAATGAAAAACTGTTTTTT. Amino acid sequence: CASSSSGTRNEKLFF. V and J are TRBV7-2 and TRBJ1-4; a weak D match, TRBD1 (6 bases). The CDR3 totals 15 residues. CDR1 and CDR2 (germline): SGHTA, FQGNSA. Trimming cost V 4 bases and J 5 bases, with 14 bases left between them.

This chain joins TRBV6-5 and TRBJ2-2; D uncertain. Between the trimmed V and J ends, which lost 1 base and 4 bases, there was a span of 7 bases. This CDR3 has 14 amino acids. Per the germline V gene, CDR1 is MNHEY and CDR2 is SVGAGI. The CDR3 protein is CASSYLGSTGELFF. The CDR3 DNA reads as TGTGCCAGCAGTTACTTGGGCAGCACCGGGGAGCTGTTTTTT.

The chain combines TRBV6-5 with TRBJ2-7, with TRBD1 identical over 8 bases. V dropped 6 bases and J dropped 6; count of bases not matched to a gene: 7. Germline CDR1 and CDR2: MNHEY and SVGAGI. There are 13 residues in the CDR3. The CDR3 DNA reads as TGTGCCAGCAGGGGGGGACAGGCGTCCGAGCAGTACTTC. Translating gives CASRGGQASEQYF.

This clone appeared once. The rearrangement links TRBV19 to TRBJ2-1, with 7 positions matching TRBD2. The V gene end was trimmed by 6 bases and the J gene end by 0 bases; junction bases not matched to a gene: 8. Germline V lookup: CDR1 LNHDA, CDR2 SQIVND (reference sequence). The CDR3 has 16 residues. CDR3 residues: CASRKVAGSSYNEQFF. The DNA for the CDR3 is TGTGCCAGTAGGAAGGTAGCGGGCAGCTCCTACAATGAGCAGTTCTTC.

The chain uses TRBV5-4 and TRBJ2-1, with D perhaps matching TRBD1 (6 bases). The CDR3 spans 13 residues. The ends were cut back, 4 bases at V and 9 bases at J, with 14 bases in the middle. CDR1 is SGHNT, CDR2 YYREEE, per germline (reference sequence). As DNA, the CDR3 is TGTGCCAGCAGCAAGGACAGTGGTGGTGAGCAGTTCTTC. Its protein product is CASSKDSGGEQFF.

This clone was seen once. The chain links TRBV2 to TRBJ1-4; no definite D call. V was shortened by 5 bases and J by 0 bases, with 7 bases between the two germline ends. The CDR3 runs 14 residues. From germline, CDR1 is SNHLY and CDR2 FYNNEI. For the CDR3, the DNA is TGTGCCAGCAGTTTCACATCAACTAATGAAAAACTGTTTTTT. It yields the protein CASSFTSTNEKLFF.

This chain uses TRBV20-1 with TRBJ2-1, with 11 positions matching TRBD2. This CDR3 comprises 15 residues. The trim removed 3 bases at V and 3 bases at J, leaving 4 bases unmatched. Looked up from germline, CDR1 is DFQATT and CDR2 is SNEGSKA (reference sequence). The CDR3: CSASSSGRNYNEQFF. The DNA for the CDR3 is TGCAGTGCTAGTTCTAGCGGGAGGAACTACAATGAGCAGTTCTTC.

This clone was seen more than once but under ten times. This chain links TRBV20-1 with TRBJ1-2; D not resolved. Trimming pared 3 bases from V and 1 base from J, leaving 9 bases between. The CDR3 loop spans 13 amino acids. Germline CDR1 and CDR2: DFQATT and SNEGSKA (reference sequence). The CDR3 coding sequence is TGCAGTGCTAGTTGGCGGATTAACTATGGCTACACCTTC. Translation: CSASWRINYGYTF.